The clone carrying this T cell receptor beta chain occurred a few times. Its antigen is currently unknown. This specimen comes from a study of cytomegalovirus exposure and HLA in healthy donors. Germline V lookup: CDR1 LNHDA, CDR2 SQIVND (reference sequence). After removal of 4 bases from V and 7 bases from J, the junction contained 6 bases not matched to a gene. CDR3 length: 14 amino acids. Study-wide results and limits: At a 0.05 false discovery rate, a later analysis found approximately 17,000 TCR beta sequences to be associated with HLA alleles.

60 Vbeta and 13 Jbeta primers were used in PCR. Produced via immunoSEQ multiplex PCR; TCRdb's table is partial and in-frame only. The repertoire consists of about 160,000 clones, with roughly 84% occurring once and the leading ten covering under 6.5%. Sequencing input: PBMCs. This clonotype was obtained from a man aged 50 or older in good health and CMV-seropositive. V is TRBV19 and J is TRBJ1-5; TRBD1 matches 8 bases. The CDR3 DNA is TGTGCCAGTAGTACCGGACAGGGCAGCCAGCCCCAGCATTTT. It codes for CASSTGQGSQPQHF. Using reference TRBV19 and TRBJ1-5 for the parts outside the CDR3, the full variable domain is DGGITQSPKYLFRKEGQNVTLSCEQNLNHDAMYWYRQDPGQGLRLIYYSQIVNDFQKGDIAEGYSVSREKKESFPLTVTSAQKNPTAFYLCASSTGQGSQPQHFGDGTRLSIL.